The clone carrying this TCR beta chain was found many times. Its antigen remains unknown. This specimen comes from a study of early T cells in non-severe SARS-CoV-2 infection. Study-wide context: The authors sequenced bulk RNA from unsorted whole blood, leaving chains unpaired.

CDR1 and CDR2 (germline): SGHNT, YYREEE (reference sequence). The CDR3 consists of 13 residues. The V gene lost 2 bases and the J gene lost 9 bases, with 12 bases spanning the gap. Study results and limitations: Missing private and CD4 specificities, VDJdb matching favored anti-spike CD8 responses.

Separate cDNA molecules each had unique molecular identifiers attached to them. TCRdb independently ran MiXCR on the 5' RACE reads; one entry per CDR3 protein. The sample consists of tens of thousands of distinct CDR3 sequences, roughly a tenth of them appearing once. The sequenced sample was whole blood. This receptor was taken from an adult who was a healthcare worker with PCR-confirmed SARS-CoV-2 infection or an uninfected control (not recorded which). The rearrangement uses TRBV5-4 and TRBJ2-4; possible D gene TRBD2, 6 bases. CDR3 sequence: CASSLRTGGIQYF. Written as DNA, the CDR3 is TGTGCCAGCAGCTTAAGGACCGGGGGCATTCAGTACTTC.